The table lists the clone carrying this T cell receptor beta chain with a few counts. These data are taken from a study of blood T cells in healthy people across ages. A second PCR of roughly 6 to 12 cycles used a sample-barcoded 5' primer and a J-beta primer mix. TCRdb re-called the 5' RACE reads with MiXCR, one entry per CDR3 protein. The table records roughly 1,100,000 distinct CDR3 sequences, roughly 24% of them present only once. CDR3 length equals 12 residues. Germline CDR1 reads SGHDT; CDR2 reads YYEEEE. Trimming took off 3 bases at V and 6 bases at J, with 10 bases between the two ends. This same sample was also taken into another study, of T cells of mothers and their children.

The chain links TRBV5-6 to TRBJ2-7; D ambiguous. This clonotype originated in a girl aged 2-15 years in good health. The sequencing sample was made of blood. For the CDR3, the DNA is TGTGCCAGCAGCTCCCTGGGAATCGAGCAGTACTTC. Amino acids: CASSSLGIEQYF.